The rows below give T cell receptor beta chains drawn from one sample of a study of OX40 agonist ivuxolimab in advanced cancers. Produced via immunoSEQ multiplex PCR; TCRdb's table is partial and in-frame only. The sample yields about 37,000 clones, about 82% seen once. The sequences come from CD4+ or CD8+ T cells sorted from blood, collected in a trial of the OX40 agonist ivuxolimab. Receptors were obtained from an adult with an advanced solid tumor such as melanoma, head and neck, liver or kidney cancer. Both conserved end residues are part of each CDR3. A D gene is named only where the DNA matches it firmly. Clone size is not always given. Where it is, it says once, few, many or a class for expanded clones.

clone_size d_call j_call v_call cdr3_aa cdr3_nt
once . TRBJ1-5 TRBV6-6 CASRGGEDQPQHF TGTGCCAGCCGGGGGGGGGAAGATCAGCCCCAGCATTTT
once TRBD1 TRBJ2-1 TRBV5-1 CASSQGQGLGEQFF TGCGCCAGCAGTCAGGGACAGGGTTTGGGTGAGCAGTTCTTC
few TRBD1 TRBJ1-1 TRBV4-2 CASSQDREANTEAFF TGTGCCAGCAGCCAGGACAGGGAGGCGAACACTGAAGCTTTCTTT
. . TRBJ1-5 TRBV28 CASSLMGAHQPQHF TGTGCCAGCAGTTTAATGGGGGCTCATCAGCCCCAGCATTTT
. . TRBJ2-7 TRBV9 CASSVGASAYEQYF TGTGCCAGCAGCGTAGGAGCTAGCGCCTACGAGCAGTACTTC
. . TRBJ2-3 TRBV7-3 CASSEDTDTQYF TGTGCCAGCAGCGAAGATACAGATACGCAGTATTTT
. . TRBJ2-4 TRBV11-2 CASSLAGMQNIQYF TGTGCCAGCAGCTTAGCCGGGATGCAAAACATTCAGTACTTC
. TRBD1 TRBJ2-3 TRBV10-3 CAIGGLGQGLTDTQYF TGTGCCATCGGAGGCTTGGGACAGGGACTCACAGATACGCAGTATTTT
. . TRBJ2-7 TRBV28 CASSFPGRVYEQYF TGTGCCAGCAGTTTTCCCGGCAGGGTCTACGAGCAGTACTTC
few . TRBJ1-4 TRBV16 CASSQWDGNEKLFF TGTGCCAGCAGCCAATGGGACGGGAATGAAAAACTGTTTTTT
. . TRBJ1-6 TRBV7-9 CASSPGDFSVNNSPLHF TGTGCCAGCAGCCCCGGGGACTTCTCCGTAAATAATTCACCCCTCCACTTT
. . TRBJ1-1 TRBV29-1 CSVRGGPNTEAFF TGCAGCGTGCGAGGGGGGCCGAACACTGAAGCTTTCTTT
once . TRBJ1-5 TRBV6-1 CASSLWGSNQPQHF TGTGCCAGCAGTTTATGGGGTAGCAATCAGCCCCAGCATTTT
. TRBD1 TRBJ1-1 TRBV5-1 CASSLGDRRMNTEAFF TGCGCCAGCAGCTTGGGGGACAGGAGGATGAACACTGAAGCTTTCTTT
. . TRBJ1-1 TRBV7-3 CASSFEGGANTEAFF TGTGCCAGCAGCTTCGAGGGAGGGGCGAACACTGAAGCTTTCTTT
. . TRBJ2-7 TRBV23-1 CASRRSSGRRYEQYF TGCGCCAGCAGACGCTCTAGTGGGCGGCGCTACGAGCAGTACTTC
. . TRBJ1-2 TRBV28 CASRGLGRNYGYTF TGTGCCAGCAGGGGGTTGGGACGTAACTATGGCTACACCTTC
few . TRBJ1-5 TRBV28 CASTKPGIVRVSQHF TGTGCCAGCACCAAACCCGGGATCGTGCGTGTGTCCCAGCATTTT
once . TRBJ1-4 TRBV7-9 CASSLTMEGREKLFF TGTGCCAGCAGCTTAACTATGGAAGGGAGGGAAAAACTGTTTTTT
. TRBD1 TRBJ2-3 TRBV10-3 CAIGMTGSEVDTQYF TGTGCCATCGGGATGACAGGGTCCGAGGTAGATACGCAGTATTTT
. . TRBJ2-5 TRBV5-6 CASSFTISQGGETQYF TGTGCCAGCAGCTTCACAATATCGCAGGGGGGAGAGACCCAGTACTTC
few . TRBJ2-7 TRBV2 CASSAQGLGYEQYF TGTGCCAGCAGTGCACAGGGCCTAGGTTACGAGCAGTACTTC
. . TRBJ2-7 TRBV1 CTSSPGHPYEQYF TGCACCAGCAGCCCGGGACATCCCTACGAGCAGTACTTC
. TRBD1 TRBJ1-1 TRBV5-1 CASSQRQGLTEAFF TGCGCCAGCAGCCAAAGACAGGGTTTGACTGAAGCTTTCTTT
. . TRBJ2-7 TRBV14 CASSQDISAHEQYF TGTGCCAGCAGCCAAGACATCTCAGCCCACGAGCAGTACTTC
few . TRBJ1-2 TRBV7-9 CASSLDFGYTF TGTGCCAGCAGCTTAGATTTTGGCTACACCTTC
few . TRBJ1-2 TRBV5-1 CASSLAEVNGYTF TGCGCCAGCAGCTTGGCCGAGGTCAATGGCTACACCTTC
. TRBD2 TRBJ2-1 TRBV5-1 CASSFPVGGRRSYNEQFF TGCGCCAGCAGCTTCCCTGTGGGCGGGAGGAGGTCCTACAATGAGCAGTTCTTC
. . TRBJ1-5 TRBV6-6 CATRNRNSNQPQHF TGTGCCACCCGTAACAGAAATAGCAATCAGCCCCAGCATTTT
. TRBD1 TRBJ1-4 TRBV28 CASSQTGDATNEKLFF TGTGCCAGCAGTCAAACAGGGGATGCAACTAATGAAAAACTGTTTTTT
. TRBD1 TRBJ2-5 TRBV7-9 CASSADRGETQYF TGTGCCAGCAGCGCCGACAGGGGTGAGACCCAGTACTTC
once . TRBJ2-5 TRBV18 CASRRAETQYF TGTGCCAGCCGGAGGGCAGAGACCCAGTACTTC
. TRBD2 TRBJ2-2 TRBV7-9 CASSSSQLAGLNTGELFF TGTGCCAGCAGCTCTTCCCAACTAGCGGGTCTGAACACCGGGGAGCTGTTTTTT
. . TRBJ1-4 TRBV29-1 CSVEDQKGLSEKLFF TGCAGCGTTGAAGATCAAAAGGGGCTCAGCGAAAAACTGTTTTTT
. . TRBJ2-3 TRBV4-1 CASSQAESTDTQYF TGCGCCAGCAGCCAAGCCGAGAGCACAGATACGCAGTATTTT
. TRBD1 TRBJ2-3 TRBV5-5 CASSFQGARTDTQYF TGTGCCAGCAGCTTCCAGGGGGCTAGGACAGATACGCAGTATTTT
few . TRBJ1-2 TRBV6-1 CASSESTLANYGYTF TGTGCCAGCAGTGAATCCACGTTAGCTAACTATGGCTACACCTTC
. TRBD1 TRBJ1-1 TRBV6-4 CASSDQGGTEAFF TGTGCCAGCAGTGACCAGGGGGGGACTGAAGCTTTCTTT
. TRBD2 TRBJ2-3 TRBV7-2 CASSWGLAGGSDTQYF TGTGCCAGCAGCTGGGGACTAGCGGGTGGGTCAGATACGCAGTATTTT
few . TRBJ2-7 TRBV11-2 CASSLEGYLSYEQYF TGTGCCAGCAGCTTAGAGGGCTACCTGTCCTACGAGCAGTACTTC
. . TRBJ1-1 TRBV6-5 CASSLDRARTEAFF TGTGCCAGCAGTCTGGACCGGGCGAGGACTGAAGCTTTCTTT
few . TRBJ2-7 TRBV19 CASSISGTVSYEQYF TGTGCCAGTAGTATCTCCGGGACGGTCTCCTACGAGCAGTACTTC